This record covers a single T cell receptor beta chain. Germline CDR1 is MDHEN and CDR2 is SYDVKM. The J segment lost 4 bases and the V segment lost 6 bases, leaving 8 bases of the junction unmatched. The CDR3 has 15 residues. Measured with immunoSEQ multiplex PCR; TCRdb has only the in-frame clones, and not every one. The repertoire holds roughly 200,000 clones, with about 88% as singletons. The record originates from a study of blood T cell repertoires in COVID-19. Overall study context: Both acute and convalescent COVID-19 samples were obtained from the United States, Italy and Spain.

This chain links TRBV28 with TRBJ1-2; 10 bases line up with TRBD1. This TCR came from a man in his forties with active or convalescent COVID-19. The sequencing input was peripheral blood. The CDR3 region is CASRPPGTGVYGYTF. The CDR3 nucleotides read TGTGCCAGCAGGCCACCAGGGACAGGGGTCTATGGCTACACCTTC.